This T cell receptor (beta chain) was identified in a study of shared clonotypes between healthy human individuals. Per the germline V gene, CDR1 is SGDLS and CDR2 is YYNGEE. Trimming left V 6 bases short and J 1 base short, with 16 bases between. The CDR3 extends over 16 amino acids. The assay was carried out at the deep level. Libraries were prepared by immunoSEQ multiplex PCR; TCRdb keeps only in-frame clonotypes and omits some of them. Of 2 million to 2.5 million clones listed, about 92% are singletons. Of note for this clone: Its antigen remains unidentified.

Findings and limits, study-wide: Large depth notwithstanding, sorted-subset sequencing proved incomplete by rarefaction. A handful of donors had about 5.1% of their naive CD4 clonotypes in common. The represented genetic and exposure-history diversity was limited by the small number of donors.

This chain links TRBV9 with TRBJ2-2; no clear D. Sequences were obtained from naive CD4+ T cells from PBMCs. As for subset: CD45RA+ positively selected. The receptor's source is a man younger than 30 in good health. Some clones in this sample may be carry-over from other donors' samples. This CDR3 reads CASNHYGLENTGELFF. The DNA of the CDR3 is TGTGCCAGCAACCACTACGGGCTGGAGAACACCGGGGAGCTGTTTTTT.